The following is a T cell receptor (beta chain) sequence with its context. The sample belongs to a study of OX40 agonist ivuxolimab in advanced cancers. Measured with immunoSEQ multiplex PCR; TCRdb has only the in-frame clones, and not every one. The sample carries about 78,000 clones, almost 95% recorded once. The germline gives CDR1 LGHNA, CDR2 YNFKEQ. The ends lost 6 bases at V and 13 bases at J; junction bases unmatched: 10. The CDR3 extends over 12 amino acids. The chain carries TRBV4-2 and TRBJ2-7; 9 nucleotides agree with TRBD1. The sample was CD4+ or CD8+ T cells sorted from blood, taken in a trial of the OX40 agonist ivuxolimab. This TCR was sampled from an adult with an advanced solid tumor such as melanoma, head and neck, liver or kidney cancer. CDR3 protein: CASSLGTGRSYF. Here the CDR3 DNA reads TGTGCCAGCAGTCTCGGGACAGGGAGGAGTTACTTC.